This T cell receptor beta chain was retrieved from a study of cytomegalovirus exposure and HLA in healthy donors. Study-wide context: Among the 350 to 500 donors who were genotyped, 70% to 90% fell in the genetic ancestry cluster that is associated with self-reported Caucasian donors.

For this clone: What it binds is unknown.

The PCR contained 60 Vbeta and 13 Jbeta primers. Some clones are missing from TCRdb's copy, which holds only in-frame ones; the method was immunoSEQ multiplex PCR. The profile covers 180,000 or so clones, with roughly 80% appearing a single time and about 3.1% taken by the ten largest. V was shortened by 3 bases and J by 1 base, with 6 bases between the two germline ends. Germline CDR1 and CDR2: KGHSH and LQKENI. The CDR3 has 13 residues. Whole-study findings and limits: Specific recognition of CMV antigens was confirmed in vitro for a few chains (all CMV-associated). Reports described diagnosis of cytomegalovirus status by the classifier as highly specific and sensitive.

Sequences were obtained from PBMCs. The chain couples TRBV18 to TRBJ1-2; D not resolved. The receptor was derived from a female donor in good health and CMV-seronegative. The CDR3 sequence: CASSPSDNYGYTF. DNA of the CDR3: TGTGCCAGCTCACCTTCAGATAACTATGGCTACACCTTC.